A single sample gave rise to the 28 T cell receptor beta chains below, sequenced in a study of blood T cell repertoires in COVID-19 (dated by TCRdb to 2018 to 2021). The method behind the library was the immunoSEQ multiplex PCR assay. TCRdb provides this immuneACCESS table in a form limited to in-frame rearrangements. Some clones are lacking; in checked studies, under half of them reflect an unresolved V gene, and why the rest are absent is not known. This sample has roughly 84,000 clones in its table, and over 80% of those were observed once. Clones ranked in the top ten supply roughly 18% of the sample. Material for sequencing was peripheral blood. The source is a man older than 75 with active or convalescent COVID-19.

In its sample, this clone was seen once. Sequence at one end of the junction differs from germline and may be a read error. This chain joins TRBV18 and TRBJ2-6; a weak D match, TRBD1 (5 bases). This CDR3 spans 15 amino acids. Germline V gene data show CDR1 as KGHSH and CDR2 as LQKENI. The CDR3 region is CASSRTLSGANALTF. CDR3 nucleotide sequence: TGTGCCAGCTCACGAACACTATCTGGGGCCAACGCCCTGACTTTC.

This sequence joins TRBV3-1 (or the pseudogene TRBV3-2) and TRBJ2-2; 8 bases match TRBD1. The CDR3 covers 17 residues. The germline V gene has CDR1 LGHDT and CDR2 YNNKEL (reference sequence). V lost 5 bases, J lost 6 bases, and 14 bases stayed unmatched. The CDR3 coding sequence is TGTGCCAGCAGCGCTAAGCCGGACAGGGTAAGGTCCGGGGAGCTGTTTTTT. Translated: CASSAKPDRVRSGELFF.

The chain employs TRBV29-1 and TRBJ2-3, with TRBD1 matching 9 bases. Germline-derived CDR1 and CDR2 are SQVTM and ANQGSEA. The CDR3 is 13 amino acids. V lost 6 bases and J lost 3; bases outside the gene matches: 4. Written as DNA, the CDR3 is TGCAGCGTCGACAGGGGGGGGACAGATACGCAGTATTTT. Amino acid sequence: CSVDRGGTDTQYF.

The chain has TRBV24-1 and TRBJ2-1, with 10 bases fitting TRBD1. The ends lost 6 bases at V and 7 bases at J; junction bases unmatched: 11. CDR3 length equals 16 residues. The V gene's germline CDR1 is KGHDR and CDR2 SFDVKD. The chain's CDR3 is CATSPPTGGARNEQFF. CDR3 in DNA: TGTGCCACCAGTCCCCCGACAGGGGGCGCCCGGAATGAGCAGTTCTTC.

The chain uses TRBV24-1 and TRBJ1-2; TRBD1 matches 7 bases. The V gene's germline CDR1 is KGHDR and CDR2 SFDVKD. CDR3 length equals 14 residues. Trimming took 5 bases from V and 3 from J; bases not matched to a gene: 5. The CDR3 region has the DNA TGTGCCACCAGTGCCATAGGGACAGACTATGGCTACACCTTC. It translates to CATSAIGTDYGYTF.

This chain joins TRBV27 and TRBJ1-2; no reliable D call. Trimming removed 2 bases from V and 4 bases from J, with 17 bases in between. The CDR3 consists of 16 residues. Germline V gene lookup returns CDR1 MNHEY and CDR2 SMNVEV (reference sequence). The chain's CDR3 is CASSLVGRPQFYGYTF. DNA of the CDR3: TGTGCCAGCAGTTTAGTGGGCAGACCACAATTCTATGGCTACACCTTC.

The rearrangement joins TRBV5-6 to TRBJ2-5; D not certain. V lost 2 bases to trimming and J lost 7 bases, with 12 bases between them. The CDR3 runs 13 residues. Germline V gene sequence: CDR1 SGHDT, CDR2 YYEEEE. The CDR3 sequence is CASSLSVTVTQYF. DNA for the CDR3: TGTGCCAGCAGCTTAAGCGTGACGGTGACCCAGTACTTC.

V gene TRBV6-2 or TRBV6-3 combines with J gene TRBJ2-5; TRBD1 is a possible D gene (6 bases). The CDR3 length is 15 residues. Deletions cut 1 base from V and 7 bases from J, with 16 bases between. Germline V lookup: CDR1 MNHEY, CDR2 SVGEGT. This chain's CDR3 is CASSYWGLRRGTQYF. The CDR3 coding sequence is TGTGCCAGCAGTTACTGGGGGCTCCGACGGGGGACCCAGTACTTC.

The rearrangement uses TRBV25-1 and TRBJ1-6; the D gene is possibly TRBD1 (5 bases). This CDR3 contains 16 residues. Germline assignment: CDR1 MGHDK and CDR2 SYGVNS. The germline V and J ends were trimmed by 3 bases and 6 bases, with 15 bases remaining between them. CDR3 amino acids: CASSEGGRLGNSPLHF. The CDR3 DNA sequence: TGTGCCAGCAGTGAGGGGGGACGGCTGGGTAATTCACCCCTCCACTTT.

This clone came up a few times. The chain recombines TRBV5-1 with TRBJ1-3; 9 bases map to TRBD1. Germline CDR1 SGHRS, CDR2 YFSETQ. V dropped 5 bases and J dropped 3; count of bases not matched to a gene: 6. CDR3 length equals 15 residues. The chain's CDR3 is CASSRDRVLGNTIYF. CDR3 bases: TGCGCCAGCAGTAGGGACAGGGTACTTGGAAACACCATATATTTT.

This chain connects TRBV5-1 to TRBJ2-1; possible D gene TRBD2, 7 bases. This CDR3 is built from 14 residues. CDR1 is SGHRS and CDR2 is YFSETQ in the germline V gene. Trimming removed 4 bases from V and 7 bases from J, with 15 bases in between. For the CDR3, the DNA is TGCGCCAGCAGCCCGGGGGGCCCTCAGAATGAGCAGTTCTTC. It yields the protein CASSPGGPQNEQFF. The full variable domain, in which reference TRBV5-1 and TRBJ2-1 provide the parts outside the CDR3, is KAGVTQTPRYLIKTRGQQVTLSCSPISGHRSVSWYQQTPGQGLQFLFEYFSETQRNKGNFPGRFSGRQFSNSRSEMNVSTLELGDSALYLCASSPGGPQNEQFFGPGTRLTVL.

This clone was counted many times. The genes are TRBV5-1 and TRBJ2-7; 10 bases align to TRBD1. The V gene end was trimmed by 2 bases and the J gene end by 4 bases; junction bases not matched to a gene: 9. The CDR3 sequence is 16 residues long. Germline V gene data show CDR1 as SGHRS and CDR2 as YFSETQ. CDR3 DNA sequence: TGCGCCAGCAGCTTCCGACCGGGACAGGGGATTTACGAGCAGTACGTC. The encoded protein is CASSFRPGQGIYEQYV.

This chain's CDR3 is CASSRPAGTGAQHF. Written as DNA, the CDR3 is TGTGCCAGCAGCCGTCCTGCGGGGACCGGGGCCCAGCATTTT. V gene TRBV7-8 combines with J gene TRBJ1-5, with D maybe TRBD1 (5 bases). The V and J ends lost 5 bases and 11 bases respectively, with 19 bases between them. Germline-derived CDR1 and CDR2 are SGHVS and FQNEAQ. The CDR3 runs to 14 residues.

The rearrangement links TRBV6-2 or TRBV6-3 to TRBJ2-1; tentative D call: TRBD2 (6 bases). This CDR3 spans 15 amino acids. The germline V gene has CDR1 MNHEY and CDR2 SVGEGT. Trimming cost V 2 bases and J 1 base, with 9 bases left between them. This CDR3 is CASSYLAGSYNEQFF. CDR3 bases: TGTGCCAGCAGTTACCTGGCGGGGTCCTACAATGAGCAGTTCTTC.

V gene TRBV4-2 combines with J gene TRBJ2-1; D might be TRBD2 (5 bases). CDR1 and CDR2 from the germline V gene are LGHNA and YNFKEQ. This CDR3 spans 16 amino acids. The ends were cut back, 4 bases at V and 0 bases at J, with 13 bases in the middle. CDR3 in DNA: TGTGCCAGCAGCCCCCGAGGGAAAAGCTCCTACAATGAGCAGTTCTTC. It translates to CASSPRGKSSYNEQFF.

The chain carries TRBV24-1 and TRBJ1-2; D is uncertain. Germline assignment: CDR1 KGHDR and CDR2 SFDVKD. Deletions cut 4 bases from V and 6 bases from J, with 8 bases between. CDR3 length: 12 amino acids. The CDR3 spells CATSDMGDGYTF. In nucleotides, the CDR3 is TGTGCCACCAGTGACATGGGAGATGGCTACACCTTC.

V gene TRBV7-2 combines with J gene TRBJ2-5; 10 bases match TRBD1. CDR3 length equals 15 residues. V shed 1 base, J shed 4 bases, and the junction held 3 bases outside the gene matches. Germline CDR1 SGHTA, CDR2 FQGNSA. The CDR3 nucleotides are TGTGCCAGCAGCTTAGGGGGACAGGGGATAGAGACCCAGTACTTC. Translating gives CASSLGGQGIETQYF. The full variable domain, rest sourced from reference TRBV7-2 and TRBJ2-5, is GAGVSQSPSNKVTEKGKDVELRCDPISGHTALYWYRQSLGQGLEFLIYFQGNSAPDKSGLPSDRFSAERTGGSVSTLTIQRTQQEDSAVYLCASSLGGQGIETQYFGPGTRLLVL.

The CDR3 protein is CASSFNQGLSGNTIYF. In DNA form, the CDR3 reads TGTGCCAGCAGCTTCAACCAGGGGCTCTCTGGAAACACCATATATTTT. The rearrangement joins TRBV11-2 to TRBJ1-3; D is possibly TRBD1 (6 bases). Germline loops: CDR1 SGHAT, CDR2 FQNNGV. V shed 3 bases and J shed 0 bases, with 12 bases lying between them. The CDR3 is 16 residues long.

This rearrangement joins TRBV7-9 to TRBJ2-3; 10 nucleotides agree with TRBD2. CDR1 is SEHNR and CDR2 is FQNEAQ in the germline V gene (reference sequence). The CDR3 has 16 amino acids. V shed 5 bases and J 5 bases; nucleotides not matched to a gene: 10. The CDR3 DNA is TGTGCCAGCAGCCCCCGGACTAGCGGCCGGGGAGATACGCAGTATTTT. Translating it yields CASSPRTSGRGDTQYF.

This clone is a singleton in its sample. The V call is TRBV7-8, the J call TRBJ2-5; maybe TRBD2 (7 bases). The length of the CDR3 is 17 residues. V was clipped by 1 base and J by 5 bases, with 20 bases between them. Germline V gene sequence: CDR1 SGHVS, CDR2 FQNEAQ. CDR3 region: CASSLGAVGGPGETQYF. CDR3 nucleotide sequence: TGTGCCAGCAGCTTAGGAGCCGTGGGGGGGCCGGGGGAGACCCAGTACTTC.

V gene TRBV9 combines with J gene TRBJ2-3, with 10 nucleotides matching TRBD2. The CDR3 length is 15 residues. With 4 bases clipped from V and 3 bases from J, the junction kept 5 bases outside the gene matches. CDR1 is SGDLS, CDR2 YYNGEE, per germline. The CDR3 coding sequence is TGTGCCAGCAGCTTGCTAGCGGGGGCGACAGATACGCAGTATTTT. This gives the protein CASSLLAGATDTQYF.

The chain has TRBV24-1 and TRBJ2-7; D is possibly TRBD1 (5 bases). CDR1 is KGHDR and CDR2 is SFDVKD in the germline V gene. The CDR3 has 14 amino acids. Trimming removed 3 bases at V and 4 bases at J, with 12 bases between. CDR3 residues: CATSDIRQRYEQYV. CDR3 nucleotides: TGTGCCACCAGTGATATCCGACAGAGGTACGAGCAGTACGTC.

The V call is TRBV24-1, the J call TRBJ2-5; D ambiguous. V gave up 2 bases and J gave up 2 bases, with 8 bases separating them. The CDR3 has 14 residues. Germline V CDR1 and CDR2: KGHDR, SFDVKD. The CDR3 DNA is TGTGCCACCAGTGATTGGGCCGAACAAGAGACCCAGTACTTC. Amino acid sequence: CATSDWAEQETQYF.

The rearrangement uses TRBV9 and TRBJ2-1, with 8 bases matching TRBD1. This CDR3 has 15 residues. V lost 3 bases to trimming and J lost 4 bases; unmatched junction nucleotides: 6. Germline CDR1 and CDR2: SGDLS and YYNGEE. DNA for the CDR3: TGTGCCAGCAGCGCCCAGGGGGCGGGGTACAATGAGCAGTTCTTC. This gives the protein CASSAQGAGYNEQFF.

This clone was recorded once. V gene TRBV11-2 combines with J gene TRBJ2-7; D is ambiguous. CDR1 is SGHAT, CDR2 FQNNGV, per germline. V lost 4 bases and J lost 9, with 13 bases in between. The CDR3 consists of 12 residues. The CDR3, as DNA: TGTGCCAGCAGCTCGGCCCGGGTATCGCAGTACGTC. It encodes CASSSARVSQYV.

The CDR3 sequence is CASSQGAGVRQPQHF. CDR3 coding DNA: TGCGCCAGCAGCCAAGGGGCCGGGGTCCGCCAGCCCCAGCATTTT. J is TRBJ1-5 and V is TRBV4-1; no clear D. Trimming stripped 1 base from V and 7 bases from J, with 14 bases between. Germline CDR1 reads MGHRA; CDR2 reads YSYEKL. The CDR3 consists of 15 residues.

The rearrangement uses TRBV21-1 and TRBJ1-5. TRBV21-1 is flagged as a pseudogene. The CDR3 runs to 11 residues. The CDR3 region has the DNA TGTGCCAGAGGACCCGGGACTATCGGGAATTTT. Amino acid sequence: CARGPGTIGNF.

The gene calls are TRBV28 and TRBJ2-5; weak D call: TRBD1 (6 bases). Germline V gene lookup returns CDR1 MDHEN and CDR2 SYDVKM. Trimming stripped 8 bases from V and 5 bases from J, with 27 bases between. The CDR3 spans 17 residues. The CDR3 spells CASPDPLRQAKPETQYF. In DNA form, the CDR3 reads TGTGCCAGCCCCGACCCCCTCAGACAGGCTAAGCCGGAGACCCAGTACTTC.